These 32 T cell receptor beta chains were sequenced from one sample in a study of blood T cell repertoires in COVID-19. Libraries were prepared by immunoSEQ multiplex PCR; TCRdb keeps only in-frame clonotypes and omits some of them. Here the sample spans more than 85,000 clones, about 90% being singletons. Sequencing used peripheral blood. The source is a human donor in a cohort sampled during active COVID-19.

This clone has only one observation. The gene calls are TRBV6-6 and TRBJ1-1; D gene uncertain. CDR1 is MNHNY and CDR2 is SVGAGI in the germline V gene (reference sequence). The CDR3 is 12 amino acids. Trimming stripped 8 bases from V and 0 bases from J, with 7 bases between. The CDR3, as DNA: TGTGCCAGCCGAGCGATGAACACTGAAGCTTTCTTT. Encoded protein: CASRAMNTEAFF.

The V call is TRBV6-6, the J call TRBJ2-2, with 10 bases that match TRBD1. Germline V gene lookup returns CDR1 MNHNY and CDR2 SVGAGI (reference sequence). CDR3 length: 14 amino acids. J was trimmed by 5 bases and V by 6 bases; bases with no gene match: 3. The CDR3 protein is CASRGTGETGELFF. The CDR3, as DNA: TGTGCCAGCAGGGGGACAGGGGAAACCGGGGAGCTGTTTTTT.

The V gene is TRBV5-1, the J gene TRBJ2-7; 8 bases match TRBD2. V trimming: 4 bases; J trimming: 0 bases; junction bases outside the gene matches: 3. In germline, CDR1 is SGHRS, CDR2 YFSETQ. The CDR3 extends over 14 amino acids. CDR3 sequence reads: CASSPGGSSYEQYF. CDR3 coding DNA: TGCGCCAGCAGCCCGGGGGGGAGCTCCTACGAGCAGTACTTC.

On this clone itself: The junction does not match germline at one end; this may be a read error. The chain couples TRBV5-1 to TRBJ2-2, with TRBD1 matching 9 bases. This CDR3 is 16 amino acids long. Per the germline V gene, CDR1 is SGHRS and CDR2 is YFSETQ. In DNA, the CDR3 is TGCGCCAGCAGCTTTCTCGGACAGGGGAACGCCGGGGAGCTGTTTTTT. Its translation: CASSFLGQGNAGELFF.

The rearrangement joins TRBV6-6 to TRBJ1-1; 10 positions match TRBD1. Germline assignment: CDR1 MNHNY and CDR2 SVGAGI (reference sequence). V trimming: 5 bases; J trimming: 6 bases; junction bases outside the gene matches: 9. The CDR3 is 15 residues long. The DNA for the CDR3 is TGTGCCAGCAGTCCAAATCGACAGGGGGCATCTGAAGCTTTCTTT. Translation: CASSPNRQGASEAFF.

This chain uses TRBV6-5 with TRBJ2-6; D possibly corresponds to TRBD2 (5 bases). V was pared by 0 bases and J by 1 base, with 7 bases between. Germline-derived CDR1 and CDR2 are MNHEY and SVGAGI. This CDR3 region has 16 residues. CDR3 sequence (DNA): TGTGCCAGCAGTTACTCGCGCGGGTCTGGGGCCAACGTCCTGACTTTC. It specifies CASSYSRGSGANVLTF.

This chain connects TRBV5-6 to TRBJ1-2; a possible D gene is TRBD1 (5 bases). V was trimmed by 2 bases and J by 5 bases, leaving 10 bases between them. Germline V gene sequence: CDR1 SGHDT, CDR2 YYEEEE. This CDR3 is built from 13 residues. The CDR3: CASSFGGEYGYTF. The CDR3 coding sequence is TGTGCCAGCAGCTTCGGGGGAGAGTATGGCTACACCTTC.

The chain combines TRBV2 with TRBJ2-1; 10 bases are shared with TRBD2. After removal of 8 bases from V and 6 bases from J, the junction contained 4 bases not matched to a gene. CDR1 is SNHLY, CDR2 FYNNEI, per germline. The CDR3 consists of 13 residues. The CDR3 reads CASEGTSVNEQFF. CDR3 nucleotide sequence: TGTGCCAGCGAAGGGACTAGCGTCAATGAGCAGTTCTTC.

This clone was counted at least ten times. The chain couples TRBV30 to TRBJ2-1, with TRBD2 matching over 7 bases. CDR3 length: 12 amino acids. The ends lost 0 bases at V and 9 bases at J; junction bases unmatched: 2. CDR1 and CDR2 from the germline V gene are GTSNPN and SVGIG (reference sequence). For the CDR3, the DNA is TGTGCCTGGAGTGTTGGGGGGGTTGAGCAGTTCTTC. Encoded protein: CAWSVGGVEQFF.

CDR3 loop: CASSSRTGVNTEAFF. In nucleotides, the CDR3 is TGCGCCAGCAGCTCGCGGACAGGGGTTAACACTGAAGCTTTCTTT. The rearrangement links TRBV5-1 to TRBJ1-1, with 9 bases lining up with TRBD1. Germline loops: CDR1 SGHRS, CDR2 YFSETQ. J was trimmed by 2 bases and V by 3 bases; bases with no gene match: 5. The CDR3 is made up of 15 amino acids.

This CDR3 is CAWSVLSGRTSRQETQYF. The CDR3 DNA reads TGTGCCTGGAGTGTACTTAGCGGGAGAACATCGCGTCAAGAGACCCAGTACTTC. The chain recombines TRBV30 with TRBJ2-5; TRBD2 matches 9 bases. This CDR3 contains 18 residues. Germline trimming cut 0 bases from V and 2 bases from J; bases unmatched to any gene: 13. Germline values: CDR1 GTSNPN, CDR2 SVGIG (reference sequence).

This chain links TRBV5-1 with TRBJ1-2, with TRBD1 matching 10 bases. The V gene's germline CDR1 is SGHRS and CDR2 YFSETQ. Trimming removed 3 bases from V and 4 bases from J; junction bases left unmatched: 9. The CDR3 covers 16 residues. The CDR3 sequence is CASSSRTGGLGYGYTF. DNA of the CDR3: TGCGCCAGCAGCTCACGGACAGGGGGGCTTGGCTATGGCTACACCTTC.

V gene TRBV30 combines with J gene TRBJ2-1; D is ambiguous. Germline V lookup: CDR1 GTSNPN, CDR2 SVGIG (reference sequence). Trimming left V 5 bases short and J 9 bases short, with 11 bases between. The CDR3 is 11 residues long. For the CDR3, the DNA is TGTGCCTGGGCGAGAGGAGTTGAGCAGTTCTTC. Its translation: CAWARGVEQFF. Full variable domain (rest looked up from reference TRBV30 and TRBJ2-1): SQTIHQWPATLVQPVGSPLSLECTVEGTSNPNLYWYRQAAGRGLQLLFYSVGIGQISSEVPQNLSASRPQDRQFILSSKKLLLSDSGFYLCAWARGVEQFFGPGTRLTVL.

This chain links TRBV7-9 with TRBJ2-3, with D possibly TRBD1 on 6 matching bases. The V end lost 3 bases, the J end lost 5 bases, and 12 bases lay between the germline ends. Germline lookup yields CDR1 SEHNR and CDR2 FQNEAQ (reference sequence). The CDR3 has 14 amino acids. The CDR3 region has the DNA TGTGCCAGCAGCTTGTCTACAGGGAGAGATACGCAGTATTTT. Encoded protein: CASSLSTGRDTQYF.

The chain links TRBV5-4 to TRBJ2-5; the D gene is possibly TRBD2 (5 bases). The ends were cut back, 0 bases at V and 4 bases at J, with 16 bases in the middle. The CDR3 sequence is 16 residues long. Per germline, CDR1 SGHNT and CDR2 YYREEE (reference sequence). For the CDR3, the DNA is TGTGCCAGCAGCTTGGCATTGGGGATTGAGGGAGAGACCCAGTACTTC. Protein: CASSLALGIEGETQYF.

This chain uses TRBV28 with TRBJ2-7, with 7 bases fitting TRBD2. CDR1 is MDHEN, CDR2 SYDVKM, per germline. The ends lost 3 bases at V and 0 bases at J; junction bases unmatched: 5. The CDR3 is 15 amino acids. The CDR3 here is CASSLGGSGSYEQYF. The CDR3 nucleotides are TGTGCCAGCAGTTTGGGAGGGAGCGGCTCCTACGAGCAGTACTTC.

Only one count was recorded for this clone. The chain employs TRBV6-5 and TRBJ1-2; 7 bases are shared with TRBD1. The CDR3 sequence is 13 residues long. Germline CDR1 and CDR2: MNHEY and SVGAGI. J gave up 8 bases and V 8 bases, and 11 bases lay outside the gene matches. DNA of the CDR3: TGTGCCAGCGGTCGACAGGGTTCTTCGGGCTACACCTTC. As protein: CASGRQGSSGYTF.

The chain carries TRBV30 and TRBJ2-1; 14 nucleotides agree with TRBD2. V trimming: 2 bases; J trimming: 3 bases; junction bases outside the gene matches: 9. In germline, CDR1 is GTSNPN, CDR2 SVGIG (reference sequence). This CDR3 spans 18 amino acids. DNA for the CDR3: TGTGCCTGGAGTATCGGACTAGCGGGGGGATTGGACTACAATGAGCAGTTCTTC. This sequence encodes CAWSIGLAGGLDYNEQFF.

This chain uses TRBV15 with TRBJ2-1, with no clear D. Germline CDR1 and CDR2: LNHNV and YYDKDF (reference sequence). The CDR3 runs to 15 residues. Trimming removed 8 bases at V and 1 base at J, with 15 bases between. The CDR3 sequence: CATRPGRASYNEQFF. CDR3 nucleotides: TGTGCCACCCGTCCAGGTCGTGCTTCCTACAATGAGCAGTTCTTC. Variable domain in full (rest from reference TRBV15 and TRBJ2-1): DAMVIQNPRYQVTQFGKPVTLSCSQTLNHNVMYWYQQKSSQAPKLLFHYYDKDFNNEADTPDNFQSRRPNTSFCFLDIRSPGLGDTAMYLCATRPGRASYNEQFFGPGTRLTVL.

The chain combines TRBV4-2 with TRBJ2-1, with 8 bases aligning to TRBD1. Germline CDR1 reads LGHNA; CDR2 reads YNFKEQ. This CDR3 is 17 amino acids long. Trimming removed 0 bases from V and 1 base from J; junction bases left unmatched: 5. Here the CDR3 DNA reads TGTGCCAGCAGCCAAGACCCAGGGGGCTTATCCTACAATGAGCAGTTCTTC. Residues: CASSQDPGGLSYNEQFF.

The gene calls are TRBV10-1 and TRBJ2-2; D might be TRBD1 (6 bases). The CDR3 runs to 16 residues. The V end lost 0 bases, the J end lost 3 bases, and 11 bases lay between the germline ends. CDR1 and CDR2 from the germline V gene are WNHNN and SYGVQD (reference sequence). The CDR3 loop reads CASSESIGGYTGELFF. DNA of the CDR3: TGCGCCAGCAGTGAGTCGATAGGGGGTTACACCGGGGAGCTGTTTTTT.

V and J are TRBV29-1 and TRBJ2-7, with 9 bases aligning to TRBD2. CDR1 SQVTM and CDR2 ANQGSEA come from the germline V gene. V gave up 6 bases and J gave up 4 bases; unmatched junction bases: 7. The length of the CDR3 is 13 residues. Here the CDR3 reads CSVLLAGEYEQYF. CDR3 DNA: TGCAGCGTCCTCTTAGCGGGAGAGTACGAGCAGTACTTC.

J is TRBJ2-1 and V is TRBV3-1 (or the pseudogene TRBV3-2); 12 bases fit TRBD2. CDR1 LGHDT and CDR2 YNNKEL come from the germline V gene (reference sequence). V shed 1 base and J 8 bases; nucleotides not matched to a gene: 12. The CDR3 spans 18 residues. DNA for the CDR3: TGTGCCAGCAGCCAAGGTCGACTAGCGGGGGCCAAAGGGGATGAGCAGTTCTTC. This gives the protein CASSQGRLAGAKGDEQFF.

This chain links TRBV7-9 with TRBJ1-2, with 9 bases that match TRBD1. The germline CDR1 and CDR2 sequences are SEHNR and FQNEAQ (reference sequence). V was pared by 5 bases and J by 3 bases, with 13 bases of the junction left unmatched. CDR3 length equals 17 residues. Here the CDR3 DNA reads TGTGCCAGCAGCATTACGGACAGGGGTAGTTTCGACTATGGCTACACCTTC. Protein: CASSITDRGSFDYGYTF.

V gene TRBV7-3 combines with J gene TRBJ2-1; D ambiguous. From germline, CDR1 is SGHTA and CDR2 FQGTGA. The CDR3 has 17 residues. Deletions cut 4 bases from V and 0 bases from J, with 16 bases between. CDR3 nucleotides: TGTGCCAGCAGCTCTCGAGACTCTCCGAGCTCCTACAATGAGCAGTTCTTC. Protein sequence: CASSSRDSPSSYNEQFF.

The genes are TRBV6-5 and TRBJ1-2; 7 bases align to TRBD1. The germline CDR1 and CDR2 sequences are MNHEY and SVGAGI. The CDR3 covers 14 residues. The V gene end was trimmed by 5 bases and the J gene end by 4 bases; junction bases not matched to a gene: 7. The CDR3 DNA reads TGTGCCAGCAGTAACAGGGGTTTAGGCTATGGCTACACCTTC. Its translation is CASSNRGLGYGYTF.

J is TRBJ1-2 and V is TRBV2, with D possibly matching TRBD1 (6 bases). The germline V and J ends were trimmed by 1 base and 0 bases, with 9 bases remaining between them. The germline gives CDR1 SNHLY, CDR2 FYNNEI. This CDR3 has 15 amino acids. CDR3 loop: CASSEGAGANYGYTF. The CDR3 DNA is TGTGCCAGCAGTGAAGGGGCAGGGGCTAACTATGGCTACACCTTC.

This sequence joins TRBV18 and TRBJ1-5, with D tentatively TRBD1 (5 bases). V gave up 3 bases and J gave up 3 bases, with 12 bases separating them. Germline values: CDR1 KGHSH, CDR2 LQKENI. CDR3 size: 15 residues. The DNA of the CDR3 is TGTGCCAGCTCACCGCAGTGGGGACTCAATCAGCCCCAGCATTTT. The encoded protein is CASSPQWGLNQPQHF.

J is TRBJ2-2 and V is TRBV5-4; D unclear. Germline CDR1 SGHNT, CDR2 YYREEE (reference sequence). This CDR3 region has 12 residues. With 0 bases removed from V and 8 bases from J, the gap between germline ends came to 5 bases. CDR3 loop: CASSLARGELFF. The CDR3 region has the DNA TGTGCCAGCAGCTTGGCCAGGGGGGAGCTGTTTTTT. Together with reference TRBV5-4 and TRBJ2-2, the CDR3 gives the full variable domain: ETGVTQSPTHLIKTRGQQVTLRCSSQSGHNTVSWYQQALGQGPQFIFQYYREEENGRGNFPPRFSGLQFPNYSSELNVNALELDDSALYLCASSLARGELFFGEGSRLTVL.

A few counts support this clone. The chain is built from TRBV6-6 and TRBJ1-6; D perhaps matches TRBD1 (5 bases). The CDR3 contains 15 residues. Looked up from germline, CDR1 is MNHNY and CDR2 is SVGAGI (reference sequence). The ends were cut back, 2 bases at V and 7 bases at J, with 12 bases in the middle. CDR3 sequence reads: CASSYGFGANSPLHF. CDR3 in DNA: TGTGCCAGCAGTTACGGATTTGGGGCAAATTCACCCCTCCACTTT.

In regard to this clone: Other DNA sequences within the sample encode an identical CDR3. The gene calls are TRBV5-6 and TRBJ2-7; D is uncertain. Trimming shortened V by 3 bases and J by 3 bases, and 4 bases separated the two germline ends. The length of the CDR3 is 11 residues. Germline CDR1 reads SGHDT; CDR2 reads YYEEEE. CDR3 nucleotide sequence: TGTGCCAGCAGCTCCTTCTACGAGCAGTACTTC. Amino acids: CASSSFYEQYF.

This CDR3 reads CASSRPGGSYGYTF. The CDR3 nucleotides are TGTGCCAGCAGCAGACCAGGGGGTAGCTATGGCTACACCTTC. The chain combines TRBV6-2 or TRBV6-3 with TRBJ1-2, with 7 bases identical to TRBD1. Germline V gives CDR1 MNHEY, CDR2 SVGEGT. The CDR3 sequence is 14 residues long. V was pared by 6 bases and J by 4 bases, with 8 bases of the junction left unmatched.